These 24 T cell receptor beta chains share one sample of origin, sequenced in a study of blood T cell repertoires in COVID-19. The repertoire was sequenced with immunoSEQ multiplex PCR; TCRdb's copy has only in-frame clones and lacks some. The sample consists of over 350,000 clones, more than 75% of them appearing once. The sample taken for sequencing was PBMCs or T cells enriched from blood (not recorded which). Receptors originate from a woman in her 50s who had recovered from COVID-19.

The V call is TRBV5-4, the J call TRBJ2-1; 7 bases are a match to TRBD1. The ends lost 4 bases at V and 4 bases at J; junction bases unmatched: 8. Germline CDR1 reads SGHNT; CDR2 reads YYREEE (reference sequence). The CDR3 consists of 15 residues. CDR3 DNA: TGTGCCAGCAGCCAAGACAGGGCGTTTTACAATGAGCAGTTCTTC. Translating it yields CASSQDRAFYNEQFF.

The J gene is TRBJ2-2, the V gene TRBV11-2, with D uncertain. V gave up 0 bases and J gave up 4 bases, with 6 bases separating them. The CDR3 loop spans 14 amino acids. CDR1 and CDR2 from the germline V gene are SGHAT and FQNNGV. The CDR3 is CASSLDLGTGELFF. CDR3 in DNA: TGTGCCAGCAGCTTAGATCTCGGCACCGGGGAGCTGTTTTTT.

The V gene is TRBV28, the J gene TRBJ2-2; 8 bases match TRBD2. J lost 1 base, V lost 5 bases, and 6 bases had no gene match. Germline V gene sequence: CDR1 MDHEN, CDR2 SYDVKM. This CDR3 comprises 16 residues. CDR3 loop: CASSPLAGWNTGELFF. CDR3 DNA sequence: TGTGCCAGCAGTCCCTTAGCGGGGTGGAACACCGGGGAGCTGTTTTTT.

This clone was detected once. The chain is built from TRBV9 and TRBJ2-1; 8 nucleotides align to TRBD2. With 2 bases clipped from V and 6 bases from J, the junction kept 7 bases outside the gene matches. CDR1 and CDR2 (germline): SGDLS, YYNGEE. This CDR3 is built from 15 residues. The CDR3 loop is CASSVRGGGFNEQFF. CDR3 nucleotide sequence: TGTGCCAGCAGCGTCCGAGGCGGGGGGTTCAATGAGCAGTTCTTC.

The chain links TRBV28 to TRBJ1-1; 7 bases agree with TRBD1. Germline V gene sequence: CDR1 MDHEN, CDR2 SYDVKM. V lost 5 bases to trimming and J lost 7 bases; unmatched junction nucleotides: 7. The CDR3 length is 13 residues. CDR3 DNA: TGTGCCAGCAGTCTCGACAGGGTGGGTGAAGCTTTCTTT. It yields the protein CASSLDRVGEAFF.

This chain links TRBV7-9 with TRBJ1-4; 9 bases are a match to TRBD1. The CDR3 spans 18 residues. Germline V CDR1 and CDR2: SEHNR, FQNEAQ (reference sequence). The trim removed 3 bases at V and 3 bases at J, leaving 11 bases unmatched. In nucleotides, the CDR3 is TGTGCCAGCAGCTTTACGGACAGGGGAAGGAGGGCTAATGAAAAACTGTTTTTT. Translation gives CASSFTDRGRRANEKLFF. The whole variable domain, filled in from reference TRBV7-9 and TRBJ1-4, reads DTGVSQNPRHKITKRGQNVTFRCDPISEHNRLYWYRQTLGQGPEFLTYFQNEAQLEKSRLLSDRFSAERPKGSFSTLEIQRTEQGDSAMYLCASSFTDRGRRANEKLFFGSGTQLSVL.

The chain employs TRBV9 and TRBJ1-2; a possible D gene is TRBD1 (6 bases). Germline assignment: CDR1 SGDLS and CDR2 YYNGEE. The CDR3 spans 18 residues. Trimming shortened V by 1 base and J by 4 bases, and 23 bases separated the two germline ends. Written as DNA, the CDR3 is TGTGCCAGCAGCGTAACGGCCAAGGGGGGGATTGGAGCCTATGGCTACACCTTC. Its translation: CASSVTAKGGIGAYGYTF.

The chain carries TRBV24-1 and TRBJ1-1, with a weak D call TRBD1 (6 bases). Trimming left V 7 bases short and J 3 bases short, with 17 bases between. This CDR3 contains 15 residues. CDR1 and CDR2 from the germline V gene are KGHDR and SFDVKD. The CDR3 is CATRDTGSGHTEAFF. CDR3 bases: TGTGCCACCAGAGACACAGGGTCGGGTCACACTGAAGCTTTCTTT.

The chain uses TRBV7-8 and TRBJ2-7; D gene uncertain. The length of the CDR3 is 16 residues. CDR1 is SGHVS, CDR2 FQNEAQ, per germline. Trimming left V 5 bases short and J 4 bases short, with 21 bases between. This chain's CDR3 is CASSQSWLDSSYEQYF. CDR3 in DNA: TGTGCCAGCAGCCAATCCTGGCTAGATAGTAGTTACGAGCAGTACTTC.

This chain links TRBV28 with TRBJ2-4, with a possible D match to TRBD2 (6 bases). V dropped 6 bases and J dropped 12 bases, with 21 bases sitting between them. CDR3 length equals 14 residues. Germline V CDR1 and CDR2: MDHEN, SYDVKM. CDR3 in DNA: TGTGCCAGCAGCATACCCCTGGACGGGGGTACTCAGTACTTC. This translates into CASSIPLDGGTQYF.

V is TRBV7-2 and J is TRBJ1-3; D not resolved. Per germline, CDR1 SGHTA and CDR2 FQGNSA. The CDR3 totals 14 residues. V lost 3 bases, J lost 0 bases, and 6 bases lay in between. In nucleotides, the CDR3 is TGTGCCAGCAGCTTTCAGGTCTCTGGAAACACCATATATTTT. Its protein product is CASSFQVSGNTIYF.

The CDR3 loop reads CAREGTSGGPSREQYF. The CDR3 nucleotides read TGTGCCAGGGAGGGGACTAGCGGGGGTCCCTCACGCGAGCAGTACTTC. The V call is TRBV2, the J call TRBJ2-7, with 14 bases fitting TRBD2. Trimming cost V 9 bases and J 6 bases; bases outside gene matches: 13. Germline CDR1 is SNHLY and CDR2 is FYNNEI. The CDR3 extends over 16 amino acids.

This chain links TRBV5-1 with TRBJ2-2, with D possibly matching TRBD2 (7 bases). V was clipped by 0 bases and J by 4 bases, with 16 bases between them. Germline CDR1 is SGHRS and CDR2 is YFSETQ. This CDR3 spans 17 amino acids. The CDR3 region is CASSLESTRGATGELFF. The CDR3 DNA follows: TGCGCCAGCAGCTTGGAGTCGACACGGGGGGCCACCGGGGAGCTGTTTTTT. The variable domain in full, with the rest retrieved from reference TRBV5-1 and TRBJ2-2, is KAGVTQTPRYLIKTRGQQVTLSCSPISGHRSVSWYQQTPGQGLQFLFEYFSETQRNKGNFPGRFSGRQFSNSRSEMNVSTLELGDSALYLCASSLESTRGATGELFFGEGSRLTVL.

This clone was detected only a few times. J is TRBJ2-7 and V is TRBV4-3; 7 nucleotides agree with TRBD2. The length of the CDR3 is 15 residues. Trimming took 0 bases from V and 2 from J; bases not matched to a gene: 4. CDR1 is LGHNA, CDR2 YSLEER, per germline. For the CDR3, the DNA is TGCGCCAGCAGCCAAGAGAGCGGGGCAACCTACGAGCAGTACTTC. This sequence encodes CASSQESGATYEQYF.

This chain connects TRBV19 to TRBJ1-1, with 9 bases fitting TRBD1. The ends lost 5 bases at V and 10 bases at J; junction bases unmatched: 11. The CDR3 sequence is 14 residues long. Per the germline V gene, CDR1 is LNHDA and CDR2 is SQIVND (reference sequence). CDR3 loop: CASSEGTGTLLAFF. The DNA for the CDR3 is TGTGCCAGTAGTGAGGGGACAGGGACGTTGCTAGCTTTCTTT.

This clone was counted once. This chain connects TRBV4-2 to TRBJ2-7; maybe TRBD2 (5 bases). The V end was cut by 0 bases, the J end by 3 bases, with 15 bases between. This CDR3 comprises 16 residues. In germline, CDR1 is LGHNA, CDR2 YNFKEQ. The DNA of the CDR3 is TGTGCCAGCAGCCAAGATCCGGAGGCCAGAGTCTACGAGCAGTACTTC. Translating it yields CASSQDPEARVYEQYF.

This sequence joins TRBV18 and TRBJ2-7, with a possible D match to TRBD2 (5 bases). CDR1 and CDR2 from the germline V gene are KGHSH and LQKENI. The length of the CDR3 is 14 residues. The V gene lost 3 bases and the J gene lost 0 bases, with 9 bases spanning the gap. The CDR3 region is CASSPVEGSYEQYF. The CDR3 region has the DNA TGTGCCAGCTCACCGGTCGAGGGCTCCTACGAGCAGTACTTC.

V gene TRBV11-3 combines with J gene TRBJ1-3, with a possible D match to TRBD1 (5 bases). The ends were cut back, 5 bases at V and 0 bases at J, with 14 bases in the middle. Germline CDR1 is SGHNT and CDR2 is YENEEA. The CDR3 runs 16 residues. In DNA, the CDR3 is TGTGCCAGCAGCACGGGACGGCGGGACTCTGGAAACACCATATATTTT. Protein: CASSTGRRDSGNTIYF.

The CDR3 DNA sequence: TGTGCCAGCTCACCACCATCACAGGGTTTAGGGGAGCAGTACTTC. This translates into CASSPPSQGLGEQYF. The chain has TRBV18 and TRBJ2-7; D might be TRBD1 (6 bases). Germline V gene lookup returns CDR1 KGHSH and CDR2 LQKENI. The CDR3 is 15 amino acids. Trimming left V 0 bases short and J 7 bases short, with 16 bases between.

V gene TRBV27 combines with J gene TRBJ2-2, with 12 bases identical to TRBD2. Germline loops: CDR1 MNHEY, CDR2 SMNVEV (reference sequence). Trimming took 6 bases from V and 5 from J; bases not matched to a gene: 7. The CDR3 is 16 amino acids. The CDR3 protein is CASRPLAGGVTGELFF. In DNA, the CDR3 is TGTGCCAGCAGACCTCTAGCGGGGGGGGTGACCGGGGAGCTGTTTTTT.

The rearrangement joins TRBV24-1 to TRBJ2-3; tentatively, D is TRBD1 (6 bases). The CDR3 runs 14 residues. Germline CDR1 reads KGHDR; CDR2 reads SFDVKD. Trimming shortened V by 4 bases and J by 4 bases, and 11 bases separated the two germline ends. CDR3 bases: TGTGCCACCAGTGACCCTAACAGGGCAGATACGCAGTATTTT. Its protein is CATSDPNRADTQYF.

This clone has only a few counts. The genes are TRBV30 and TRBJ1-2, with D possibly being TRBD1 (5 bases). With 5 bases removed from V and 4 bases from J, the gap between germline ends came to 11 bases. The CDR3 loop spans 12 amino acids. Germline values: CDR1 GTSNPN, CDR2 SVGIG (reference sequence). The CDR3 is CAWVLGGYGYTF. The CDR3 DNA reads TGTGCCTGGGTCCTGGGGGGCTATGGCTACACCTTC.

This CDR3 is CASRGTGSSYEQYF. The CDR3 nucleotides read TGTGCCAGCAGGGGGACAGGTAGCTCCTACGAGCAGTACTTC. The genes are TRBV28 and TRBJ2-7; 8 nucleotides agree with TRBD1. Germline V gene sequence: CDR1 MDHEN, CDR2 SYDVKM. The CDR3 runs to 14 residues. V was clipped by 6 bases and J by 0 bases; unmatched bases: 4.

The chain joins TRBV6-5 to TRBJ1-4; D gene uncertain. The V and J ends lost 6 bases and 0 bases respectively, with 11 bases between them. Germline loops: CDR1 MNHEY, CDR2 SVGAGI. The CDR3 contains 15 residues. The CDR3 bases are TGTGCCAGCAGCGCCCGGGAAACAACTAATGAAAAACTGTTTTTT. Translating gives CASSARETTNEKLFF.